What follows is one T cell receptor (beta chain) and its context. The data are from a study of blood T cell repertoires in COVID-19. Study context: Sites across the United States, Italy and Spain contributed samples from acute and convalescent COVID-19. T cells, B-cell-depleted T cells, or PBMCs provided the cDNA or gDNA that served as material.

V was cut by 4 bases and J by 0 bases, with 10 bases left in between. The CDR3 extends over 15 amino acids. CDR1 is MNHEY and CDR2 is SVGAGI in the germline V gene. Per the authors' pipeline: The assay estimated nucleated cells by amplifying reference gene primers. This table comes from immunoSEQ multiplex PCR, and its TCRdb copy is limited to in-frame clones, with some not included. Clone size and the V and J calls come from that table; the DNA yielded D and trimming. The sample holds roughly 100,000 clones, roughly nine tenths seen once. The chain has TRBV6-5 and TRBJ2-1; D gene unclear. The origin of this receptor is a woman older than 75 in a cohort sampled during active COVID-19. The sequenced material came from peripheral blood. The CDR3 region is CASSFQASSYNEQFF. The CDR3 DNA reads as TGTGCCAGCAGTTTCCAAGCGAGCTCCTACAATGAGCAGTTCTTC.